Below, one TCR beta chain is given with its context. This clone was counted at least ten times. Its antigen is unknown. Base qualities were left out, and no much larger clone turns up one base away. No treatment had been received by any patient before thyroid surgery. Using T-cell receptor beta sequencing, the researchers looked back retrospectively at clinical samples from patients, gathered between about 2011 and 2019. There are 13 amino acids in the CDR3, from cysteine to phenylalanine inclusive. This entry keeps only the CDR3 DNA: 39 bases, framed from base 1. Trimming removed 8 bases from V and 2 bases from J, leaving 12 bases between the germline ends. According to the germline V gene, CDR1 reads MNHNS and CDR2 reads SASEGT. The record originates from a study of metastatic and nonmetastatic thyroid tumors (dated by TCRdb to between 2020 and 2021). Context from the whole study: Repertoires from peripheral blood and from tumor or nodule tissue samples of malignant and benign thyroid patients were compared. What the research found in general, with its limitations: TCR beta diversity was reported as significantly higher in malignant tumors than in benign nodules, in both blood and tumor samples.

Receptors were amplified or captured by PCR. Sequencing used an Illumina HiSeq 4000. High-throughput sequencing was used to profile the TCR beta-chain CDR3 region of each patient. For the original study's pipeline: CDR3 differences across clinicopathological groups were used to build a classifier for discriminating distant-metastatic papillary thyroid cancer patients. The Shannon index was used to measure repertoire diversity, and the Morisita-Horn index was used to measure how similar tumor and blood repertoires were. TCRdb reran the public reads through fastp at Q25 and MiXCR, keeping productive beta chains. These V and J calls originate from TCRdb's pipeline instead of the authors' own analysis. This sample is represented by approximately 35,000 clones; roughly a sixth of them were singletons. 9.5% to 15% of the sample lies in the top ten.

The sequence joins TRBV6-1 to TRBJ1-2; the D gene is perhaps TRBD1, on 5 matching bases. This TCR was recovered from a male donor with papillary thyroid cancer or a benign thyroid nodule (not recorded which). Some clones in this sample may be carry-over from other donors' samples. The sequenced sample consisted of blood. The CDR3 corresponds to CASSGTENYGYTF. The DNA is TGTGCCAGCTCCGGGACGGAAAACTATGGCTACACCTTC.